A selection of T cell receptor beta chains follows, all from one sample in a study of low-dose radiotherapy and immunotherapy resistance in tumors. TCRdb re-called the reads with MiXCR, one entry per CDR3 protein. This table has some 39,000 distinct CDR3 sequences, about 28% appearing once. The sample was PBMCs, taken before treatment. These receptors were obtained from a male donor with gallbladder cancer. Both conserved end residues are part of each CDR3. D genes are given only for firm matches. For some rows the clone size is stated as once, few or many, or as a class when expanded; others skip it.

J gene: TRBJ2-1
CDR3 length: 13
V gene: TRBV20-1
clone size: many
D gene: .
CDR3 DNA: TGCAGGGGGGGCGGCGGACCAAACAATGAGCAGTTCTTC
CDR3 protein: CRGGGGPNNEQFF

J gene: TRBJ1-2
CDR3 length: 14
V gene: TRBV3-1
clone size: many
D gene: .
CDR3 DNA: TGTGCCAGCAGCCTCTCCCGGGCGGGATATGGCTACACCTTC
CDR3 protein: CASSLSRAGYGYTF

J gene: TRBJ2-5
CDR3 length: 17
V gene: TRBV5-6
clone size: .
D gene: TRBD2
CDR3 DNA: TGTGCCAGCAGTTTTGGGGCCACTAGCGGGAGAGGTGAGACCCAGTACTTC
CDR3 protein: CASSFGATSGRGETQYF

J gene: TRBJ2-3
CDR3 length: 15
V gene: TRBV7-9
clone size: many
D gene: .
CDR3 DNA: TGTGCCAGCAGCTTATATCGGGGGGCCACAGATACGCAGTATTTT
CDR3 protein: CASSLYRGATDTQYF

J gene: TRBJ2-2
CDR3 length: 16
V gene: TRBV28
clone size: many
D gene: TRBD2
CDR3 DNA: TGTGCCAGCAGTTTACTGGGGCGCGGGAGTGGCGGGGGGCTGTTTTTT
CDR3 protein: CASSLLGRGSGGGLFF

J gene: TRBJ2-1
CDR3 length: 17
V gene: TRBV20-1
clone size: many
D gene: TRBD2
CDR3 DNA: TGCAGTGCTAGAGGCCTTCTAGCGGGAGCCTCCTACAATGAGCAGTTCTTC
CDR3 protein: CSARGLLAGASYNEQFF

J gene: TRBJ2-3
CDR3 length: 16
V gene: TRBV27
clone size: few
D gene: .
CDR3 DNA: TGTGCCAGCAGTCAACCGGGACCCAAGGAATCAGATACGCAGTATTTT
CDR3 protein: CASSQPGPKESDTQYF

J gene: TRBJ2-5
CDR3 length: 15
V gene: TRBV5-1
clone size: many
D gene: .
CDR3 DNA: TGCGCCAGCAGCTTGGGGGGCGTCCGAAAAGAGACCCAGTACTTC
CDR3 protein: CASSLGGVRKETQYF

J gene: TRBJ2-5
CDR3 length: 15
V gene: TRBV7-9
clone size: once
D gene: TRBD2
CDR3 DNA: TGTGCCAGCAGCTCCGCCCGACTAGCTCGCGAGACCCAGTACTTC
CDR3 protein: CASSSARLARETQYF

J gene: TRBJ2-7
CDR3 length: 15
V gene: TRBV10-2
clone size: many
D gene: TRBD1
CDR3 DNA: TGCGCCAGCAGGGGCCCTACAGGGGGCACCTACGAGCAGTACTTC
CDR3 protein: CASRGPTGGTYEQYF

J gene: TRBJ2-1
CDR3 length: 16
V gene: TRBV15
clone size: many
D gene: TRBD1
CDR3 DNA: TGTGCCACCAGCAGAGACCGGGGACAGGGAGTCAATGAGCAGTTCTTC
CDR3 protein: CATSRDRGQGVNEQFF

J gene: TRBJ2-1
CDR3 length: 15
V gene: TRBV5-1
clone size: .
D gene: .
CDR3 DNA: TGCGCCAGCACGCTAGGGACGAATATTTACAATGAGCAGTTCTTC
CDR3 protein: CASTLGTNIYNEQFF

J gene: TRBJ2-5
CDR3 length: 14
V gene: TRBV10-3
clone size: many
D gene: .
CDR3 DNA: TGTGCCATCAGGGGACGGGGGACCCAAGAGACCCAGTACTTC
CDR3 protein: CAIRGRGTQETQYF

J gene: TRBJ1-2
CDR3 length: 13
V gene: TRBV7-9
clone size: many
D gene: .
CDR3 DNA: TGTGCCAGCAGCTTGGCCGCCGCCTATGGCTACACCTTC
CDR3 protein: CASSLAAAYGYTF

J gene: TRBJ2-7
CDR3 length: 18
V gene: TRBV19
clone size: many
D gene: .
CDR3 DNA: TGTGCCAGTAGTATAGGCAGGGGCGGACGGTTGGAGGGCCACGAGCAGTACTTC
CDR3 protein: CASSIGRGGRLEGHEQYF

J gene: TRBJ2-1
CDR3 length: 14
V gene: TRBV5-1
clone size: once
D gene: TRBD1
CDR3 DNA: TGCGCCAGCAGCTTGGGGGACAGGGGGGATGAGCAGTTCTTC
CDR3 protein: CASSLGDRGDEQFF